This T cell receptor (beta chain) was sequenced for a study of OX40 agonist ivuxolimab in advanced cancers. Details on this clone: Mismatch with germline at one junction end may stem from a read error.

The germline gives CDR1 ENHRY, CDR2 SYGVKD. The length of the CDR3 is 14 residues. TCRdb keeps only in-frame clones here, not all; method: immunoSEQ multiplex PCR. The repertoire holds 9,500 to 15,000 clones, with 69% as singletons. Blood draws occurred at baseline, cycle 4 day 1, and cycle 7 day 1. The input for sequencing was CD4+ or CD8+ T cells sorted from blood, taken in a trial of the OX40 agonist ivuxolimab. This clonotype was obtained from an adult with an advanced solid tumor such as melanoma, head and neck, liver or kidney cancer. This chain links TRBV10-3 with TRBJ2-5; 8 nucleotides line up with TRBD1. The CDR3 protein is CVISEPGGWETQYF. The CDR3 DNA follows: TGTGTCATCAGTGAGCCAGGGGGCTGGGAGACCCAGTACTTC.